Listed below are T cell receptor beta chains from one sample, sequenced in a study of T cell responses to AZD1222 COVID-19 vaccine. TCRdb keeps only in-frame clones here, not all; method: immunoSEQ multiplex PCR. The sample lists about 150,000 clones; 80% to 95% were seen once. Sequencing used peripheral blood, obtained on day 0 of AZD1222 vaccination. These TCRs come from an adult in good health. The CDR3 runs from the conserved cysteine through the conserved F or W. D genes are given only for firm matches. Not all rows give a size; the values are once, few, many and, for expanded clones, a class.

size: -
J: TRBJ2-3
V: TRBV12-3/TRBV12-4
D: -
CDR3: CASSFRTDTQYF
DNA: TGTGCCAGCAGTTTCCGCACAGATACGCAGTATTTT

size: once
J: TRBJ2-7
V: TRBV5-6
D: -
CDR3: CASSTLDRTYEQYF
DNA: TGTGCCAGCAGCACCCTTGACAGAACCTACGAGCAGTACTTC

size: -
J: TRBJ1-6
V: TRBV11-2
D: -
CDR3: CASSFNQITNSPLHF
DNA: TGTGCCAGCAGCTTTAATCAGATAACAAATTCACCCCTCCACTTT

size: -
J: TRBJ2-3
V: TRBV5-4
D: TRBD1
CDR3: CASSGDRGHTQYF
DNA: TGTGCCAGCAGCGGTGACAGGGGGCATACGCAGTATTTT

size: -
J: TRBJ2-7
V: TRBV11-2
D: -
CDR3: CASSSGTLAVEEQYF
DNA: TGTGCCAGCAGCTCCGGGACTTTAGCGGTGGAAGAGCAGTACTTC

size: once
J: TRBJ2-1
V: TRBV5-1
D: TRBD2
CDR3: CASSPRLASSYNEQFF
DNA: TGCGCCAGCAGCCCCCGACTAGCGAGCTCCTACAATGAGCAGTTCTTC

size: -
J: TRBJ2-4
V: TRBV6-6
D: -
CDR3: CASSYRTNIQYF
DNA: TGTGCCAGCAGTTATAGAACGAACATTCAGTACTTC

size: once
J: TRBJ2-1
V: TRBV5-1
D: TRBD2
CDR3: CASTTLGGLAGESQFF
DNA: TGCGCCAGCACCACACTTGGGGGACTAGCGGGAGAGTCGCAGTTCTTC

size: -
J: TRBJ2-2
V: TRBV7-8
D: -
CDR3: CASSPFYDTGELFF
DNA: TGTGCCAGCAGCCCCTTTTACGACACCGGGGAGCTGTTTTTT

size: -
J: TRBJ1-3
V: TRBV4-1
D: -
CDR3: CASSPGVSGNTIYF
DNA: TGCGCCAGCAGCCCGGGGGTCTCTGGAAACACCATATATTTT

size: few
J: TRBJ2-3
V: TRBV5-1
D: -
CDR3: CASKSLFSLTDTQYF
DNA: TGCGCCAGCAAAAGCCTTTTTTCCCTGACAGATACGCAGTATTTT

size: -
J: TRBJ1-2
V: TRBV7-2
D: -
CDR3: CASSFGTANYGYTF
DNA: TGTGCCAGCAGCTTTGGGACCGCTAACTATGGCTACACCTTC

size: -
J: TRBJ1-4
V: TRBV5-4
D: -
CDR3: CASSLGGARTNEKLFF
DNA: TGTGCCAGCAGCTTGGGGGGGGCGCGCACTAATGAAAAACTGTTTTTT

size: -
J: TRBJ2-1
V: TRBV5-1
D: TRBD1
CDR3: CASSLGGTGESNEQFF
DNA: TGCGCCAGCAGCTTGGGTGGGACAGGGGAATCGAATGAGCAGTTCTTC

size: -
J: TRBJ1-2
V: TRBV4-2
D: -
CDR3: CASSQDQTASADGYTF
DNA: TGTGCCAGCAGCCAAGATCAGACAGCCTCTGCGGATGGCTACACCTTC

size: -
J: TRBJ2-5
V: TRBV30
D: -
CDR3: CAFTDNQETQYF
DNA: TGTGCCTTCACGGACAACCAAGAGACCCAGTACTTC

size: -
J: TRBJ2-3
V: TRBV7-3
D: TRBD2
CDR3: CASSPGGSGRHNTQYF
DNA: TGTGCCAGCAGCCCTGGGGGTAGCGGGAGGCATAATACGCAGTATTTT

size: -
J: TRBJ2-7
V: TRBV27
D: TRBD1
CDR3: CASSLGGQGRYEQYF
DNA: TGTGCCAGCAGTTTAGGGGGACAGGGGAGGTACGAGCAGTACTTC

size: -
J: TRBJ1-3
V: TRBV4-3
D: -
CDR3: CASSLDRTGNTIYF
DNA: TGCGCCAGCAGCCTCGACCGAACTGGAAACACCATATATTTT

size: -
J: TRBJ1-3
V: TRBV11-2
D: -
CDR3: CASSLDLLDRRTGNTIYF
DNA: TGTGCCAGCAGCTTAGACCTTCTCGACAGGCGAACTGGAAACACCATATATTTT

size: -
J: TRBJ2-3
V: TRBV29-1
D: -
CDR3: CSLGRPDTQYF
DNA: TGCAGCCTGGGACGCCCGGATACGCAGTATTTT

size: once
J: TRBJ1-3
V: TRBV4-1
D: -
CDR3: CASSQDGGPRSGNTIYF
DNA: TGCGCCAGCAGCCAAGATGGGGGACCTCGCTCTGGAAACACCATATATTTT

size: -
J: TRBJ1-1
V: TRBV5-4
D: -
CDR3: CASSLGTDTEAFF
DNA: TGTGCCAGCAGCTTGGGGACGGACACTGAAGCTTTCTTT

size: -
J: TRBJ2-3
V: TRBV2
D: -
CDR3: CASSNIGSDTQYF
DNA: TGTGCCAGCAGCAACATAGGCTCGGATACGCAGTATTTT

size: once
J: TRBJ1-1
V: TRBV29-1
D: TRBD1
CDR3: CSVENTGGGMNTEAFF
DNA: TGCAGCGTTGAAAACACAGGGGGCGGGATGAACACTGAAGCTTTCTTT

size: -
J: TRBJ1-2
V: TRBV9
D: -
CDR3: CASSVGGGVYGYTF
DNA: TGTGCCAGCAGCGTAGGCGGCGGAGTCTATGGCTACACCTTC

size: -
J: TRBJ1-1
V: TRBV14
D: -
CDR3: CASSQATGGSEAFF
DNA: TGTGCCAGCAGCCAAGCGACGGGGGGCTCTGAAGCTTTCTTT

size: -
J: TRBJ1-2
V: TRBV30
D: -
CDR3: CAWKVTGANYGYTF
DNA: TGTGCCTGGAAAGTGACGGGGGCTAACTATGGCTACACCTTC

size: -
J: TRBJ2-7
V: TRBV7-9
D: -
CDR3: CASSLARVVDEQYF
DNA: TGTGCCAGCAGCTTAGCCAGGGTTGTGGACGAGCAGTACTTC

size: -
J: TRBJ1-4
V: TRBV9
D: -
CDR3: CASSGGATNEKLFF
DNA: TGTGCCAGCAGCGGGGGAGCAACTAATGAAAAACTGTTTTTT

size: -
J: TRBJ2-5
V: TRBV18
D: TRBD1
CDR3: CASSRGQGGETQYF
DNA: TGTGCCAGCTCACGTGGACAGGGGGGAGAGACCCAGTACTTC

size: once
J: TRBJ2-7
V: TRBV5-6
D: -
CDR3: CASRWGTTDEQYF
DNA: TGTGCCAGCAGATGGGGGACCACCGACGAGCAGTACTTC

size: -
J: TRBJ2-7
V: TRBV11-2
D: TRBD1
CDR3: CASSQGGPSYEQYF
DNA: TGTGCCAGCAGCCAAGGGGGCCCCTCCTACGAGCAGTACTTC

size: once
J: TRBJ2-1
V: TRBV11-2
D: TRBD1
CDR3: CASSPRDRSVDPFSGEQFF
DNA: TGTGCCAGCAGCCCCCGGGACAGGTCGGTCGACCCCTTTTCCGGGGAGCAGTTCTTC

size: -
J: TRBJ1-2
V: TRBV6-6
D: -
CDR3: CASSATTANYGYTF
DNA: TGTGCCAGCAGTGCCACGACGGCTAACTATGGCTACACCTTC

size: -
J: TRBJ1-3
V: TRBV6-2/TRBV6-3
D: -
CDR3: CASSYLNLGTGNTIYF
DNA: TGTGCCAGCAGTTACCTAAACCTCGGGACAGGAAACACCATATATTTT

size: -
J: TRBJ2-2
V: TRBV5-4
D: -
CDR3: CASSLQVSANTGELFF
DNA: TGTGCCAGCAGCTTACAGGTATCCGCGAACACCGGGGAGCTGTTTTTT

size: -
J: TRBJ2-1
V: TRBV12-5
D: TRBD2
CDR3: CASGFSGAPSYNEQFF
DNA: TGTGCTAGTGGTTTTAGCGGGGCCCCCTCCTACAATGAGCAGTTCTTC

size: -
J: TRBJ1-1
V: TRBV18
D: -
CDR3: CASHEQGVWAEAFF
DNA: TGTGCCAGCCATGAACAGGGTGTATGGGCTGAAGCTTTCTTT

size: -
J: TRBJ1-5
V: TRBV7-2
D: TRBD1
CDR3: CASSLQGAGNQPQHF
DNA: TGTGCCAGCAGCCTACAGGGGGCTGGCAATCAGCCCCAGCATTTT

size: -
J: TRBJ1-2
V: TRBV27
D: -
CDR3: CASRMDLAGGYTF
DNA: TGTGCCAGCCGGATGGACCTGGCGGGAGGCTACACCTTC

size: -
J: TRBJ1-2
V: TRBV7-2
D: -
CDR3: CASSLGGGGKNYGYTF
DNA: TGTGCCAGCAGCTTAGGGGGAGGGGGGAAGAACTATGGCTACACCTTC

size: once
J: TRBJ1-2
V: TRBV6-6
D: -
CDR3: CASSRTPWGMAQRYTF
DNA: TGTGCCAGCAGTCGGACACCTTGGGGCATGGCGCAGCGCTACACCTTC

size: -
J: TRBJ2-7
V: TRBV7-2
D: TRBD2
CDR3: CASSLELAAAYEQYF
DNA: TGTGCCAGCAGCTTAGAACTAGCGGCTGCCTACGAGCAGTACTTC

size: -
J: TRBJ2-7
V: TRBV7-8
D: TRBD1
CDR3: CASSMDRSRDEQYF
DNA: TGTGCCAGCAGCATGGACAGGTCGCGGGACGAGCAGTACTTC

size: -
J: TRBJ1-2
V: TRBV7-9
D: -
CDR3: CASSSGGLYGYTF
DNA: TGTGCCAGCAGCTCCGGAGGATTGTATGGCTACACCTTC